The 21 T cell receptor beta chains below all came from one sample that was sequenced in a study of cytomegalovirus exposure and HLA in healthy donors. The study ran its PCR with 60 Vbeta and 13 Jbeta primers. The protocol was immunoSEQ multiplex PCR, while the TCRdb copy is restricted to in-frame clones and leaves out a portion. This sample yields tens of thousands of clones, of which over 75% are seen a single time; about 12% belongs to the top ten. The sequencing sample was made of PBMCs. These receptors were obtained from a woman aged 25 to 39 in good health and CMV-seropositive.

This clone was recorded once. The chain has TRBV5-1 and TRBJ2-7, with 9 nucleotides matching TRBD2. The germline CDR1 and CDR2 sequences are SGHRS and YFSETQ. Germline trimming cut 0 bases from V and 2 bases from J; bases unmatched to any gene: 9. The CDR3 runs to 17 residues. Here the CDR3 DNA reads TGCGCCAGCAGCTTGGTTGGTAGCGGGAGTTCGACCTACGAGCAGTACTTC. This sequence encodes CASSLVGSGSSTYEQYF.

The CDR3 sequence: CASSFSGTRINYGYTF. The CDR3 bases are TGCGCCAGCAGCTTTTCCGGGACAAGAATCAACTATGGCTACACCTTC. J is TRBJ1-2 and V is TRBV5-1; D is possibly TRBD1 (6 bases). Germline V gene data show CDR1 as SGHRS and CDR2 as YFSETQ. CDR3 size: 16 residues. V was trimmed by 2 bases and J by 2 bases, leaving 16 bases between them.

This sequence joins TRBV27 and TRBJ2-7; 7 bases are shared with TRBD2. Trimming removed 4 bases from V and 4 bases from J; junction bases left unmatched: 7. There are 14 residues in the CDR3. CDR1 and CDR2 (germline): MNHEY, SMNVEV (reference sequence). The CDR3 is CASSWASAGYEQYF. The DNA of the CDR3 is TGTGCCAGCAGTTGGGCGTCAGCGGGGTACGAGCAGTACTTC.

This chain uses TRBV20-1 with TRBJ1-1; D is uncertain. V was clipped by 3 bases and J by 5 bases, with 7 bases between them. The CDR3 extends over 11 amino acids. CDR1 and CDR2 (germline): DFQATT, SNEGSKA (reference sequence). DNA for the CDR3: TGCAGTGCTAGTGTCCGTACTGAAGCTTTCTTT. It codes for CSASVRTEAFF.

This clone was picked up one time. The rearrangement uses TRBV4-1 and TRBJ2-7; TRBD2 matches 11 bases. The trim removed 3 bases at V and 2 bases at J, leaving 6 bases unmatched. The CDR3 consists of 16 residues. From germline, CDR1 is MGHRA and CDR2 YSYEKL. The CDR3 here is CASSQILAGVPYEQYF. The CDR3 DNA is TGCGCCAGCAGCCAGATACTAGCGGGAGTACCCTACGAGCAGTACTTC.

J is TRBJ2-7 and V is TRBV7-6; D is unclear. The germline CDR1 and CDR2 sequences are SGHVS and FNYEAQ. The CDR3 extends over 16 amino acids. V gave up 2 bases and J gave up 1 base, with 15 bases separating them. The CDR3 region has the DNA TGTGCCAGCAGCTTATTTGCCTCTCTAAGATCCTACGAGCAGTACTTC. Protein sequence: CASSLFASLRSYEQYF.

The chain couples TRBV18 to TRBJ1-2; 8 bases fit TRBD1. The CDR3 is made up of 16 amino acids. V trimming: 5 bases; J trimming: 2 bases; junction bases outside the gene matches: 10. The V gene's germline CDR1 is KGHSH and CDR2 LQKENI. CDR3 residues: CASSTVGGTGNYGYTF. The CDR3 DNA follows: TGTGCCAGCTCAACAGTGGGAGGGACAGGCAACTATGGCTACACCTTC.

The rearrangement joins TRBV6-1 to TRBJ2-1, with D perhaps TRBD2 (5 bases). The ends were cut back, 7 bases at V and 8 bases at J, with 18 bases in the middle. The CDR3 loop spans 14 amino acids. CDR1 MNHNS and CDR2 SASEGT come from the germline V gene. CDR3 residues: CASTPGILGDEQFF. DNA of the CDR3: TGTGCCAGCACCCCGGGGATATTGGGCGATGAGCAGTTCTTC.

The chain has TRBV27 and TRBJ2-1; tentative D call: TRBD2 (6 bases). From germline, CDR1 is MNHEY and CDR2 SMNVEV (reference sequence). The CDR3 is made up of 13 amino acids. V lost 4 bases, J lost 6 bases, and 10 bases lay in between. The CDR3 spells CASSSTSFNEQFF. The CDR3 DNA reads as TGTGCCAGCAGTTCCACTAGCTTCAATGAGCAGTTCTTC.

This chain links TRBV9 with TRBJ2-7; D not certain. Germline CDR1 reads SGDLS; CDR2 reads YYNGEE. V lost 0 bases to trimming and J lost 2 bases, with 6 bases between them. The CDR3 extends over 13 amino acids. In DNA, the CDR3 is TGTGCCAGCAGCGTAGGTCAGACCTACGAGCAGTACTTC. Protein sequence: CASSVGQTYEQYF.

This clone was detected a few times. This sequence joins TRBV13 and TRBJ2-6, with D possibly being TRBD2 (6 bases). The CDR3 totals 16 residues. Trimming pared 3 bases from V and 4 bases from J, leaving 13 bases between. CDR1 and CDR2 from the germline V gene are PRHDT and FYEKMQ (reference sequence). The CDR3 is CASSFGGPLGANVLTF. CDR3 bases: TGTGCCAGCAGCTTCGGGGGTCCGTTAGGGGCCAACGTCCTGACTTTC.

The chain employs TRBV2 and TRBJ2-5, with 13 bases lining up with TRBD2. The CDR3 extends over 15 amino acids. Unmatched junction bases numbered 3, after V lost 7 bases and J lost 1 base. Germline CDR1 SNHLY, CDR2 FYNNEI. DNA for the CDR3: TGTGCCAGCAAAGGGACTAGCGGGGTCCAAGAGACCCAGTACTTC. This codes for CASKGTSGVQETQYF.

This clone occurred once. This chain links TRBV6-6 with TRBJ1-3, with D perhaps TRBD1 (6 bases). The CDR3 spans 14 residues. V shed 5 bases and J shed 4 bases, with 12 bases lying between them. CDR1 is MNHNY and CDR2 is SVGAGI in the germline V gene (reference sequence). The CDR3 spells CASSRTAGGNTIYF. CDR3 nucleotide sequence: TGTGCCAGCAGTCGGACAGCGGGAGGAAACACCATATATTTT.

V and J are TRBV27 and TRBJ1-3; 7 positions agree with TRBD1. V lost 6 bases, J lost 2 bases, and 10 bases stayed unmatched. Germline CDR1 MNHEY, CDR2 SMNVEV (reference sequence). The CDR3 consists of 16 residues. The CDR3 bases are TGTGCCAGCAGCTTCCGGTCAGGGGGAGCTGGAAACACCATATATTTT. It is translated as CASSFRSGGAGNTIYF.

DNA for the CDR3: TGTGCCAGCAGCTTAGCGGGGGGGCGCATGGACGAAGCTTTCTTT. This sequence encodes CASSLAGGRMDEAFF. The V gene is TRBV7-6, the J gene TRBJ1-1; perhaps TRBD1 as D (6 bases). This CDR3 region has 15 residues. V was shortened by 0 bases and J by 8 bases, with 16 bases between the two germline ends. CDR1 is SGHVS, CDR2 FNYEAQ, per germline.

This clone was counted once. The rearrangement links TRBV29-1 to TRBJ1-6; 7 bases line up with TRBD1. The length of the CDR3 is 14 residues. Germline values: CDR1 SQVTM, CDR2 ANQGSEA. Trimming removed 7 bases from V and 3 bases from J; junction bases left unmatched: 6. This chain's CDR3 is CSASTGLYNSPLHF. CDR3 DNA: TGCAGCGCATCGACAGGGCTCTATAATTCACCCCTCCACTTT.

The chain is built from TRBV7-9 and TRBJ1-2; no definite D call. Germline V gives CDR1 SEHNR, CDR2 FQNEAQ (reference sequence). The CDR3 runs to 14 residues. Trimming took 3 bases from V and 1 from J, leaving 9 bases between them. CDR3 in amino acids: CASSFVGDNYGYTF. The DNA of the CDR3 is TGTGCCAGCAGCTTCGTCGGGGATAACTATGGCTACACCTTC.

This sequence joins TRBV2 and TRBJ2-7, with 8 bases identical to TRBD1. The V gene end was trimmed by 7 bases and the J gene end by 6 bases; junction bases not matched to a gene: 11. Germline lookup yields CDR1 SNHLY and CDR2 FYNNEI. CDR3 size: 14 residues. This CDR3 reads CASKESRGLSEQYF. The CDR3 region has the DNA TGTGCCAGCAAGGAAAGCAGGGGGCTCTCCGAGCAGTACTTC.

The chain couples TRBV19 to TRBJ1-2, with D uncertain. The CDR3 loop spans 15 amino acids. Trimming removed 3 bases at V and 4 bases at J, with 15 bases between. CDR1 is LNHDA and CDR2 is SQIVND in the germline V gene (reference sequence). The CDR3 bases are TGTGCCAGTAGTATCGCGGGTGGGAAGCTCTATGGCTACACCTTC. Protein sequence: CASSIAGGKLYGYTF.

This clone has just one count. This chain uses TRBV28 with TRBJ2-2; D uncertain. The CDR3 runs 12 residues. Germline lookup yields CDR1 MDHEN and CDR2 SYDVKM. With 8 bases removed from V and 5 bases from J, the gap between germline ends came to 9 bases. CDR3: CASEEITGELFF. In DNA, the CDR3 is TGTGCCAGCGAAGAGATAACCGGGGAGCTGTTTTTT.

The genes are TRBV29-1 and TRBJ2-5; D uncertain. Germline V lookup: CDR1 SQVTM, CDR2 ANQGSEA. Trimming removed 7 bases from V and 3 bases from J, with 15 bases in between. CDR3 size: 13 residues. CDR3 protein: CSAVDNLKETQYF. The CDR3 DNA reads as TGCAGCGCCGTAGACAACCTAAAAGAGACCCAGTACTTC.